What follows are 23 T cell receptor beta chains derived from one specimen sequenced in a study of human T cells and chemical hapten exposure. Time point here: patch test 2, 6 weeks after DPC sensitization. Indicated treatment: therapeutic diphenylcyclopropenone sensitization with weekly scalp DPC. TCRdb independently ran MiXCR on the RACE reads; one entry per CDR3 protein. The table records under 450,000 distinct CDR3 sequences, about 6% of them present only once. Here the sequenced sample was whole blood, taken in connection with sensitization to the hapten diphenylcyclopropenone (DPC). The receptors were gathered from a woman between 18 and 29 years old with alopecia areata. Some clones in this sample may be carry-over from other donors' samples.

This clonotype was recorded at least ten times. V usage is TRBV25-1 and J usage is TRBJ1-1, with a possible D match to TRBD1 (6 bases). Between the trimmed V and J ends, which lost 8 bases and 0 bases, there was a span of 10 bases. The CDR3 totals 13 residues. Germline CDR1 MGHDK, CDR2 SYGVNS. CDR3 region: CASLAGVNTEAFF. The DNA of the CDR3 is TGTGCCAGCCTCGCAGGGGTGAACACTGAAGCTTTCTTT. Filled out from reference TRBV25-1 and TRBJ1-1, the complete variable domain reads EADIYQTPRYLVIGTGKKITLECSQTMGHDKMYWYQQDPGMELHLIHYSYGVNSTEKGDLSSESTVSRIRTEHFPLTLESARPSHTSQYLCASLAGVNTEAFFGQGTRLTVV.

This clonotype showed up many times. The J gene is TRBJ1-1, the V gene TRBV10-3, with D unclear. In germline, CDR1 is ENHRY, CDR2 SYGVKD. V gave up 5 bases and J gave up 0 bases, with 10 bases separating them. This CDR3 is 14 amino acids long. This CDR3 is CAISFGGMNTEAFF. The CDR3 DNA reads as TGTGCCATCAGTTTCGGAGGAATGAACACTGAAGCTTTCTTT.

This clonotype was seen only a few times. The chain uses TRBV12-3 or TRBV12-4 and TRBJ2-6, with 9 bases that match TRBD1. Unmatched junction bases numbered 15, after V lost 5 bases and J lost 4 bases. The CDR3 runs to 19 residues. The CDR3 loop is CASSITARDRETGANVLTF. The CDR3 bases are TGTGCCAGCAGTATAACGGCCCGGGACAGGGAGACAGGGGCCAACGTCCTGACTTTC.

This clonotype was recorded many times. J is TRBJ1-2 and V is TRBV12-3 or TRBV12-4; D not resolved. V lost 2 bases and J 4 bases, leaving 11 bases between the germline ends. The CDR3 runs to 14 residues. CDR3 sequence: CASSLKVFGYGYTF. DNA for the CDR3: TGTGCCAGCAGTTTAAAGGTGTTTGGCTATGGCTACACCTTC.

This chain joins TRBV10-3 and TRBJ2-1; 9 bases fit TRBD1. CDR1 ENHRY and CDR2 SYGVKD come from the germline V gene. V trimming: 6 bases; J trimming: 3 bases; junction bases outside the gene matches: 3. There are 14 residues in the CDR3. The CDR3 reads CAISGTGHYNEQFF. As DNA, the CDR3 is TGTGCCATCAGCGGGACAGGGCACTACAATGAGCAGTTCTTC.

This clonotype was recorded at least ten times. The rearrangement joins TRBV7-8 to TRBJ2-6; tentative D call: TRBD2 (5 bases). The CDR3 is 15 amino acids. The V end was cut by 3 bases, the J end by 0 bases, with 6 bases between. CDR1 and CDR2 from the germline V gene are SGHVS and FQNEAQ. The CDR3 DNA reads TGTGCCAGCAGCTTTGGGAGCTCTGGGGCCAACGTCCTGACTTTC. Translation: CASSFGSSGANVLTF. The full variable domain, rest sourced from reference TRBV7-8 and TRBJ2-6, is GAGVSQSPRYKVAKRGQDVALRCDPISGHVSLFWYQQALGQGPEFLTYFQNEAQLDKSGLPSDRFFAERPEGSVSTLKIQRTQQEDSAVYLCASSFGSSGANVLTFGAGSRLTVL.

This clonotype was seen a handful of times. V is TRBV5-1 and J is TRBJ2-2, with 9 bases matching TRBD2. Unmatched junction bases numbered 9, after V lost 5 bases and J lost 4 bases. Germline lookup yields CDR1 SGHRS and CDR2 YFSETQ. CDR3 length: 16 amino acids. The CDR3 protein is CASRGKRGDPTGELFF. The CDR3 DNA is TGCGCCAGCAGAGGCAAGCGGGGGGACCCCACCGGGGAGCTGTTTTTT.

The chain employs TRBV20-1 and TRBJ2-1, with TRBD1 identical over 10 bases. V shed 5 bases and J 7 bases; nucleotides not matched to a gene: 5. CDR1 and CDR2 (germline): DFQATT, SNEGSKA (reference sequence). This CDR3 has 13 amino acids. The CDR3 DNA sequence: TGCAGTGCTCACAGGACAGGGGGTAATGAGCAGTTCTTC. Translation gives CSAHRTGGNEQFF.

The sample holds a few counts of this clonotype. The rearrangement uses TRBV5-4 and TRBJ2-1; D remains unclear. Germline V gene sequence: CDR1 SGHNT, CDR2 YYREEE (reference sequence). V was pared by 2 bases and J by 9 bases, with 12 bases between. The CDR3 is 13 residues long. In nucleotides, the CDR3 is TGTGCCAGCAGCTTTGGTAGCTCTGGTGAGCAGTTCTTC. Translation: CASSFGSSGEQFF.

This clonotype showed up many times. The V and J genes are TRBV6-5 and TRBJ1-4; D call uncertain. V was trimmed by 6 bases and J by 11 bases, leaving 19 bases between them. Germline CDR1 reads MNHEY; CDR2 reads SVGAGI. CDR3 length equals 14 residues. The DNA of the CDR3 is TGTGCCAGCAGCCGCGGCCGGACCCTGGCCAAACTGTTTTTT. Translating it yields CASSRGRTLAKLFF.

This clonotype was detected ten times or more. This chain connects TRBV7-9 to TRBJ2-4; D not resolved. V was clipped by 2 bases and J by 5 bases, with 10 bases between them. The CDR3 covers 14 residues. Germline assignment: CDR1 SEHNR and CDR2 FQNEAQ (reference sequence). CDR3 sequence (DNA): TGTGCCAGCAGCTTATCCGGAGTCCAAAACATTCAGTACTTC. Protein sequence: CASSLSGVQNIQYF.

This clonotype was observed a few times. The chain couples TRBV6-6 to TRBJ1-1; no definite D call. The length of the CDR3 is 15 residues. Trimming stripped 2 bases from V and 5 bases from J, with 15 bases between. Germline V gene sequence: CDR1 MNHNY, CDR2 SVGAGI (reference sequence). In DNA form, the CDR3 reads TGTGCCAGCAGTTACGGTTCGGGGAGGGTAACTGAAGCTTTCTTT. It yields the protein CASSYGSGRVTEAFF.

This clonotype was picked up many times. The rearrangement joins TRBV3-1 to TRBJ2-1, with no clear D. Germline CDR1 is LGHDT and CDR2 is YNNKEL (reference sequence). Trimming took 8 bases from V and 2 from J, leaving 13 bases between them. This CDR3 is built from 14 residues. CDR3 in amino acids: CASQDPPPYNEQFF. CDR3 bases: TGTGCCAGCCAGGACCCACCCCCCTACAATGAGCAGTTCTTC.

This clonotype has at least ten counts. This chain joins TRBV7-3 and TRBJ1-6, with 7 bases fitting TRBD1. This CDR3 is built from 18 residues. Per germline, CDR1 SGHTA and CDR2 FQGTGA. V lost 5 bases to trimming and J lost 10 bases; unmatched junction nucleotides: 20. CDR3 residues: CASSHRTGVGLRRSPLHF. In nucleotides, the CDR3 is TGTGCCAGCAGCCATCGAACAGGGGTGGGTCTACGGAGATCACCCCTCCACTTT.

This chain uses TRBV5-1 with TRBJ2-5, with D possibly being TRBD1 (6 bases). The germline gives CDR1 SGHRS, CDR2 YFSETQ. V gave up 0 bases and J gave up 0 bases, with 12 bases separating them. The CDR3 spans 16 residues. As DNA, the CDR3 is TGCGCCAGCAGCTTGGCGGGACATTCCTACCAAGAGACCCAGTACTTC. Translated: CASSLAGHSYQETQYF.

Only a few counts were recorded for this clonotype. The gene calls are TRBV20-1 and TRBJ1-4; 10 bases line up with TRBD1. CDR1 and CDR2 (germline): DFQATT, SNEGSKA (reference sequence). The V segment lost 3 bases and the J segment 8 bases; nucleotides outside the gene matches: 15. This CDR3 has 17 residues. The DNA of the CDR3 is TGCAGTGCTAGGACAGGGGGCGGCTGGCTCTCTCGCGAAAAACTGTTTTTT. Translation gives CSARTGGGWLSREKLFF.

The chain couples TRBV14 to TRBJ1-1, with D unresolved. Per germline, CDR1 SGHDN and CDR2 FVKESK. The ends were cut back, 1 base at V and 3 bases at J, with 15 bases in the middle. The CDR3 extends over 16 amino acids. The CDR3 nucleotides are TGTGCCAGCAGCCAAGGGATCGTTGTCCGAGACACTGAAGCTTTCTTT. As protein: CASSQGIVVRDTEAFF.

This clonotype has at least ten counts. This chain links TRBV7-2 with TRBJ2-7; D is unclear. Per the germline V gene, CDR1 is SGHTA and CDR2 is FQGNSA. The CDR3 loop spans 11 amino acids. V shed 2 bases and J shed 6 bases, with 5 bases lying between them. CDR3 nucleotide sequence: TGTGCCAGCAGCTTATCCCGCGAGCAGTACTTC. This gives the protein CASSLSREQYF.

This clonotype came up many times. The CDR3 DNA sequence: TGCGCCAGCAGCCAAACAGCCGATTATAATTCACCCCTCCACTTT. It translates to CASSQTADYNSPLHF. The chain is built from TRBV4-3 and TRBJ1-6; D is unclear. Germline CDR1 LGHNA, CDR2 YSLEER. V was trimmed by 2 bases and J by 4 bases, leaving 9 bases between them. This CDR3 region has 15 residues.

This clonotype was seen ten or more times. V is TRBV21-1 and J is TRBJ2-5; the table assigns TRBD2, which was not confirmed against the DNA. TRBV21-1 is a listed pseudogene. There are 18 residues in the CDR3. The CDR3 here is CASSKPTTSGAVQETQYF. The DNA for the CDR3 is TGTGCCAGCAGCAAGCCAACTACTAGCGGGGCGGTCCAAGAGACCCAGTACTTC.

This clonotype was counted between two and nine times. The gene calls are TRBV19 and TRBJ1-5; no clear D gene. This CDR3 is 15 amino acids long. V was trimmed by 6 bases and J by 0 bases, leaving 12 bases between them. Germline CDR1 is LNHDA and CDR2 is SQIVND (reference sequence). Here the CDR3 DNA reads TGTGCCAGTAGCTCTCGGACCCTTAGCAATCAGCCCCAGCATTTT. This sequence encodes CASSSRTLSNQPQHF.

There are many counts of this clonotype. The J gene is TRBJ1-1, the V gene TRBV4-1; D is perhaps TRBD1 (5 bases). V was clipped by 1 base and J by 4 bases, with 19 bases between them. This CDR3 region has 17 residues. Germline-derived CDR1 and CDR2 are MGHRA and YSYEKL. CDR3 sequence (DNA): TGCGCCAGCAGCCAAGGGTCGGGGCCGACCCTGGGCACTGAAGCTTTCTTT. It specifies CASSQGSGPTLGTEAFF.

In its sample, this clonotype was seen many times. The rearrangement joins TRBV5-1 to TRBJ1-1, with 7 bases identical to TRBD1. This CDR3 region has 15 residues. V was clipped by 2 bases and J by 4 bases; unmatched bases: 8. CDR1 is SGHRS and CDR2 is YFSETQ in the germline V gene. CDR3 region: CASSFEGAALTEAFF. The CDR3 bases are TGCGCCAGCAGCTTTGAGGGGGCGGCCCTCACTGAAGCTTTCTTT.